This T cell receptor (beta chain) was sequenced in a study of sequential checkpoint blockade in melanoma. As for the study in general: First-line arms were nivolumab then ipilimumab, or the reverse, randomized 1:1. Maintenance nivolumab came after either treatment sequence.

V shed 4 bases and J 3 bases; nucleotides not matched to a gene: 4. CDR1 and CDR2 from the germline V gene are MGHDK and SYGVNS. The CDR3 covers 14 residues. Treatment meaning: randomized to nivolumab then ipilimumab (arm A) or the reverse (arm B). No patient had prior DNA-damaging chemotherapy. PBMC sorting kept live CD3+CD8+ cells without CD19 or CD56. This clone appeared a few times. Method: immunoSEQ multiplex PCR; TCRdb's copy keeps in-frame clones and lacks some. The sample gives under 50,000 clones, roughly 84% of which show up once; over 10% is in the top ten. The sequence derives from a human donor with melanoma. This sample comprised CD8+ T cells sorted from blood (inferred from file names), obtained from a patient given nivolumab and ipilimumab in sequence. V is TRBV25-1 and J is TRBJ2-7; 9 nucleotides line up with TRBD1. CDR3 amino acids: CASSAGTGLYEQYF. CDR3 sequence (DNA): TGTGCCAGCAGTGCCGGGACAGGGCTCTACGAGCAGTACTTC.